What follows is one T cell receptor (beta chain) and its context. The antigen remains unidentified. The data stem from a study of OX40 agonist ivuxolimab in advanced cancers. Study-level background: A mean age of roughly 66 years, range about 20 to 85, was recorded, and roughly 80% were male. Anti-PD-1, anti-PD-L1 or anti-CTLA-4 therapy given earlier was allowed, and approximately 40% had some.

Findings and limits, study-wide: Partly responding patients at 0.1-3.0 mg/kg showed some of the smallest clonal expansion.

Repertoires were generated with immunoSEQ multiplex PCR, while TCRdb's copy carries only in-frame clones and drops some. Among about 70,000 clones listed, more than 80% were seen once. V trimming: 3 bases; J trimming: 2 bases; junction bases outside the gene matches: 2. The length of the CDR3 is 15 residues. CDR1 MDHEN and CDR2 SYDVKM come from the germline V gene. The sample consisted of CD4+ or CD8+ T cells sorted from blood, taken in a trial of the OX40 agonist ivuxolimab. The rearrangement uses TRBV28 and TRBJ2-1, with 9 bases aligning to TRBD2. The receptor comes from an adult with an advanced solid tumor such as melanoma, head and neck, liver or kidney cancer. The CDR3 bases are TGTGCCAGCAGTTTTGGCGGGAGGGCCTACAATGAGCAGTTCTTC. It is translated as CASSFGGRAYNEQFF.